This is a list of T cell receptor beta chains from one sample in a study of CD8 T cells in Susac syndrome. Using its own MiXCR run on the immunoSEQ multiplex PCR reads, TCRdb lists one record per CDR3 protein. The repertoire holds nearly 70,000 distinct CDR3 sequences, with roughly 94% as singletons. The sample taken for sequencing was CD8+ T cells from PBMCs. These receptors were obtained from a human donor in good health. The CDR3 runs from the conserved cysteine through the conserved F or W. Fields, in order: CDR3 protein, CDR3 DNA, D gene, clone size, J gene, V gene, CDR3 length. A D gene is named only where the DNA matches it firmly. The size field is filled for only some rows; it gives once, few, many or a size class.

cdr3_aa: CASSLASGFQDTEAFF
cdr3_nt: TGTGCCAGCAGCTTGGCCTCCGGGTTCCAGGACACTGAAGCTTTCTTT
d_call: NA
clone_size: NA
j_call: TRBJ1-1
v_call: TRBV5-6
cdr3_length: 16

cdr3_aa: CASGEYSNQPQHF
cdr3_nt: TGTGCCAGCGGAGAATATAGCAATCAGCCCCAGCATTTT
d_call: NA
clone_size: NA
j_call: TRBJ1-5
v_call: TRBV19
cdr3_length: 13

cdr3_aa: CASSYREETQYF
cdr3_nt: TGTGCCAGCAGTTACAGGGAAGAGACCCAGTACTTC
d_call: NA
clone_size: NA
j_call: TRBJ2-5
v_call: TRBV6-6
cdr3_length: 12

cdr3_aa: CASSFVGQRAPYNEQFF
cdr3_nt: TGTGCCAGCAGCTTCGTTGGACAGCGAGCCCCCTACAATGAGCAGTTCTTC
d_call: NA
clone_size: NA
j_call: TRBJ2-1
v_call: TRBV7-9
cdr3_length: 17

cdr3_aa: CASSLGGRGYGYTF
cdr3_nt: TGTGCCAGCAGTTTAGGGGGGCGAGGCTATGGCTACACCTTC
d_call: NA
clone_size: NA
j_call: TRBJ1-2
v_call: TRBV27
cdr3_length: 14

cdr3_aa: CASSDYALTQVYNEQFF
cdr3_nt: TGTGCCAGCAGTGACTACGCCTTGACACAGGTTTACAATGAGCAGTTCTTC
d_call: NA
clone_size: NA
j_call: TRBJ2-1
v_call: TRBV27
cdr3_length: 17

cdr3_aa: CASSLGDRTQETQYF
cdr3_nt: TGTGCCAGCTCCCTGGGGGACAGGACACAAGAGACCCAGTACTTC
d_call: TRBD1
clone_size: NA
j_call: TRBJ2-5
v_call: TRBV28
cdr3_length: 15

cdr3_aa: CASSQDRTGAQGEAFF
cdr3_nt: TGCGCCAGCAGCCAAGATCGAACAGGGGCCCAAGGTGAAGCTTTCTTT
d_call: TRBD1
clone_size: NA
j_call: TRBJ1-1
v_call: TRBV4-3
cdr3_length: 16

cdr3_aa: CASSFPQGNEKLFF
cdr3_nt: TGTGCCAGCAGCTTTCCACAGGGGAATGAAAAACTGTTTTTT
d_call: TRBD1
clone_size: NA
j_call: TRBJ1-4
v_call: TRBV7-9
cdr3_length: 14

cdr3_aa: CASSFKGAGWTEAFF
cdr3_nt: TGTGCCAGCAGCTTTAAGGGCGCTGGATGGACTGAAGCTTTCTTT
d_call: NA
clone_size: NA
j_call: TRBJ1-1
v_call: TRBV13
cdr3_length: 15

cdr3_aa: CASSLLSGPLSDTQYF
cdr3_nt: TGTGCCAGCAGTCTCCTATCCGGGCCGCTTTCGGATACGCAGTATTTT
d_call: NA
clone_size: NA
j_call: TRBJ2-3
v_call: TRBV27
cdr3_length: 16

cdr3_aa: CSARDWLAGYEQYF
cdr3_nt: TGCAGTGCTAGAGATTGGCTAGCGGGCTACGAGCAGTACTTC
d_call: TRBD2
clone_size: NA
j_call: TRBJ2-7
v_call: TRBV20-1
cdr3_length: 14

cdr3_aa: CASTTGQGGYGYGYTF
cdr3_nt: TGTGCCAGCACGACGGGACAGGGGGGCTATGGCTATGGCTACACCTTC
d_call: TRBD1
clone_size: NA
j_call: TRBJ1-2
v_call: TRBV28
cdr3_length: 16

cdr3_aa: CASRHAASGGDTQYF
cdr3_nt: TGTGCCAGCAGGCATGCGGCTAGCGGGGGGGATACGCAGTATTTT
d_call: TRBD2
clone_size: NA
j_call: TRBJ2-3
v_call: TRBV7-8
cdr3_length: 15

cdr3_aa: CASSRTGSGNEQFF
cdr3_nt: TGTGCCAGCAGTCGGACAGGGAGCGGCAATGAGCAGTTCTTC
d_call: TRBD1
clone_size: once
j_call: TRBJ2-1
v_call: TRBV6-5
cdr3_length: 14

cdr3_aa: CASNTDSLINTEAFF
cdr3_nt: TGTGCCAGCAATACGGACAGCCTAATAAACACTGAAGCTTTCTTT
d_call: NA
clone_size: NA
j_call: TRBJ1-1
v_call: TRBV28
cdr3_length: 15

cdr3_aa: CASSLIAGGGYTF
cdr3_nt: TGTGCCAGCAGTTTAATAGCTGGCGGGGGCTACACCTTC
d_call: NA
clone_size: NA
j_call: TRBJ1-2
v_call: TRBV28
cdr3_length: 13

cdr3_aa: CASSPRQGARDTEAFF
cdr3_nt: TGTGCCAGCAGCCCCCGACAGGGGGCGAGGGACACTGAAGCTTTCTTT
d_call: TRBD1
clone_size: NA
j_call: TRBJ1-1
v_call: TRBV4-2
cdr3_length: 16

cdr3_aa: CASSLYRDTYNEQFF
cdr3_nt: TGTGCCAGCAGTCTTTATCGGGACACCTACAATGAGCAGTTCTTC
d_call: NA
clone_size: once
j_call: TRBJ2-1
v_call: TRBV5-8
cdr3_length: 15

cdr3_aa: CASSHGHESGPSGANVLTF
cdr3_nt: TGTGCCAGCAGCCATGGTCATGAGAGTGGACCCTCTGGGGCCAACGTCCTGACTTTC
d_call: NA
clone_size: NA
j_call: TRBJ2-6
v_call: TRBV3-1
cdr3_length: 19

cdr3_aa: CASSLAWGRVNTGELFF
cdr3_nt: TGTGCCAGCAGCCTCGCGTGGGGACGAGTGAACACCGGGGAGCTGTTTTTT
d_call: NA
clone_size: NA
j_call: TRBJ2-2
v_call: TRBV7-9
cdr3_length: 17

cdr3_aa: CASSSPFDTGSSDTQYF
cdr3_nt: TGTGCCAGCAGCTCCCCCTTCGATACAGGGAGTTCAGATACGCAGTATTTT
d_call: NA
clone_size: NA
j_call: TRBJ2-3
v_call: TRBV7-9
cdr3_length: 17

cdr3_aa: CSVGGADTQYF
cdr3_nt: TGCAGCGTTGGAGGTGCAGATACGCAGTATTTT
d_call: NA
clone_size: NA
j_call: TRBJ2-3
v_call: TRBV29-1
cdr3_length: 11

cdr3_aa: CASSTNPRDGLSYEQYF
cdr3_nt: TGTGCCAGCAGCACCAACCCCCGGGACGGCCTCTCCTACGAGCAGTACTTC
d_call: NA
clone_size: NA
j_call: TRBJ2-7
v_call: TRBV21-1
cdr3_length: 17

cdr3_aa: CASSQEQGSYEQYF
cdr3_nt: TGCGCCAGCAGCCAAGAGCAGGGCTCCTACGAGCAGTACTTC
d_call: NA
clone_size: NA
j_call: TRBJ2-7
v_call: TRBV4-1
cdr3_length: 14

cdr3_aa: CASSIKGETQYF
cdr3_nt: TGTGCCAGCAGCATAAAGGGTGAGACCCAGTACTTC
d_call: NA
clone_size: NA
j_call: TRBJ2-5
v_call: TRBV7-3
cdr3_length: 12

cdr3_aa: CASSPITWREGHYGYTF
cdr3_nt: TGTGCCAGCAGCCCTATTACCTGGAGAGAGGGACACTATGGCTACACCTTC
d_call: NA
clone_size: NA
j_call: TRBJ1-2
v_call: TRBV7-9
cdr3_length: 17

cdr3_aa: CATAQLAGDNEQFF
cdr3_nt: TGTGCCACCGCCCAGCTAGCGGGGGACAATGAGCAGTTCTTC
d_call: TRBD2
clone_size: NA
j_call: TRBJ2-1
v_call: TRBV15
cdr3_length: 14

cdr3_aa: CASSPSPNQPQHF
cdr3_nt: TGCGCCAGCAGCCCAAGCCCCAATCAGCCCCAGCATTTT
d_call: NA
clone_size: NA
j_call: TRBJ1-5
v_call: TRBV5-1
cdr3_length: 13

cdr3_aa: CASSSGGGELFF
cdr3_nt: TGCGCCAGCAGCTCGGGGGGCGGGGAGCTGTTTTTT
d_call: TRBD2
clone_size: NA
j_call: TRBJ2-2
v_call: TRBV4-3
cdr3_length: 12

cdr3_aa: CASSNPGKGRYNEQFF
cdr3_nt: TGTGCCAGCAGTAATCCCGGGAAAGGGCGCTACAATGAGCAGTTCTTC
d_call: NA
clone_size: NA
j_call: TRBJ2-1
v_call: TRBV6-6
cdr3_length: 16